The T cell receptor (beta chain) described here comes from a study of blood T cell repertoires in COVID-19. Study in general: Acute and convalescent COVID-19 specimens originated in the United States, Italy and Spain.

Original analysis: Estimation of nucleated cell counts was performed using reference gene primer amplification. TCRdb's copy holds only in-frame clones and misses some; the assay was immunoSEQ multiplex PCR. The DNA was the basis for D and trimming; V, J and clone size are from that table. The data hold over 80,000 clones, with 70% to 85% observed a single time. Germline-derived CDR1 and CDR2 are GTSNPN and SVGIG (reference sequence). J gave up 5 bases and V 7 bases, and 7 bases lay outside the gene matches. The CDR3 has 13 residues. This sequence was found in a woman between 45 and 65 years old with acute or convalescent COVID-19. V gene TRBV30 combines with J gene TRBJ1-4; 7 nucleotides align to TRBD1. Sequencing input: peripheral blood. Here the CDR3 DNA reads TGTGCCTCCCTGGACAGGCCGAATGAAAAACTGTTTTTT. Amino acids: CASLDRPNEKLFF.